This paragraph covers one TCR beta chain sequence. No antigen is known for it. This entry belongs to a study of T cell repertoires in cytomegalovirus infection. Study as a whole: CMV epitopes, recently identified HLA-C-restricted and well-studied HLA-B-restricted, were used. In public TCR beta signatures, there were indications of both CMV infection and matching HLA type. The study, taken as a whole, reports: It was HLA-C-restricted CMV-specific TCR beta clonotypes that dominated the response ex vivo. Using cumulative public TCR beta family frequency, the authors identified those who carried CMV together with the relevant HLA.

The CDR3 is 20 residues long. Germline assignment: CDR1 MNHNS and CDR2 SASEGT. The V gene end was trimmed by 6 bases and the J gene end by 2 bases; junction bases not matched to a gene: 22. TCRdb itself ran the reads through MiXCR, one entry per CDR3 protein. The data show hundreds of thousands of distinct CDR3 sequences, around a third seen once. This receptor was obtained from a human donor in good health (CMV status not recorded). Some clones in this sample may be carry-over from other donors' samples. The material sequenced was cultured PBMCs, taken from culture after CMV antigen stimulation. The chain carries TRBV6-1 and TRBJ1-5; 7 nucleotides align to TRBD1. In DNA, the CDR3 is TGTGCCAGCAGGACTCTTACAGGGGCCCGCCCTTTTGTACGCAATCAGCCCCAGCATTTT. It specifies CASRTLTGARPFVRNQPQHF.